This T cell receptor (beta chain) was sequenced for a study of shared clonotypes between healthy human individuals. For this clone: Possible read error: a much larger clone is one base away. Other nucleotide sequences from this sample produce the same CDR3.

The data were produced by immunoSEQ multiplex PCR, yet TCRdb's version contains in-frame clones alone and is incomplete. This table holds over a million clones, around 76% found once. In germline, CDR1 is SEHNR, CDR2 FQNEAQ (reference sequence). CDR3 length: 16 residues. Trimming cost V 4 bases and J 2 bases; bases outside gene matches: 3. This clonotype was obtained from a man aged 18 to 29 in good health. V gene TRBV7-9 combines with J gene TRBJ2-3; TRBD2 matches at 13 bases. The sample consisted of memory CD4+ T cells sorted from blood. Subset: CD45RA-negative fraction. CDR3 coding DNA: TGTGCCAGCAGCTCGGGACTAGCGGGGAACACAGATACGCAGTATTTT. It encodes CASSSGLAGNTDTQYF.